Following are 25 T cell receptor beta chains from one sample sequenced in a study of blood T cell repertoires in COVID-19. Sequenced by immunoSEQ multiplex PCR; TCRdb stores in-frame clones only, minus some. The sample holds more than 75,000 clones, 88% seen once. Source material: peripheral blood. These receptors came from a woman in her seventies with acute or convalescent COVID-19.

The chain combines TRBV30 with TRBJ2-2, with D maybe TRBD2 (5 bases). Germline V gene data show CDR1 as GTSNPN and CDR2 as SVGIG (reference sequence). This CDR3 comprises 14 residues. The ends were cut back, 4 bases at V and 3 bases at J, with 12 bases in the middle. CDR3 in amino acids: CAWKRQEYTGELFF. CDR3 in DNA: TGTGCCTGGAAGCGGCAGGAGTACACCGGGGAGCTGTTTTTT.

The chain employs TRBV5-1 and TRBJ2-2; a possible D gene is TRBD1 (6 bases). Per the germline V gene, CDR1 is SGHRS and CDR2 is YFSETQ. V lost 3 bases and J 1 base, leaving 7 bases between the germline ends. CDR3 length: 14 amino acids. CDR3 in DNA: TGCGCCAGCAGCTCGGGACAGAACACCGGGGAGCTGTTTTTT. Its translation: CASSSGQNTGELFF.

The chain has TRBV2 and TRBJ2-7; D possibly corresponds to TRBD1 (6 bases). Trimming shortened V by 3 bases and J by 3 bases, and 12 bases separated the two germline ends. CDR1 SNHLY and CDR2 FYNNEI come from the germline V gene. The CDR3 is 14 amino acids. The DNA for the CDR3 is TGTGCCAGCAGTGATGATGCAGGGGTCTACGAGCAGTACTTC. It yields the protein CASSDDAGVYEQYF.

V gene TRBV5-5 combines with J gene TRBJ2-3; TRBD2 matches at 7 bases. CDR3 length: 14 amino acids. With V trimmed by 5 bases and J by 4 bases, 7 bases remained unmatched. Per the germline V gene, CDR1 is SGHKS and CDR2 is YYEKEE (reference sequence). The DNA of the CDR3 is TGTGCCAGCAGTCGGACGGGAGGTCCAGATACGCAGTATTTT. Its protein is CASSRTGGPDTQYF.

This clone was counted only a few times. The chain recombines TRBV4-1 with TRBJ2-7; perhaps TRBD1 as D (6 bases). The CDR3 extends over 13 amino acids. Per germline, CDR1 MGHRA and CDR2 YSYEKL. V shed 5 bases and J shed 2 bases, with 10 bases lying between them. CDR3 DNA sequence: TGCGCCAGCAGCATAGGGGGAACCTACGAGCAGTACTTC. This gives the protein CASSIGGTYEQYF.

This chain joins TRBV6-5 and TRBJ2-7; 7 bases align to TRBD2. Trimming took 2 bases from V and 0 from J; bases not matched to a gene: 4. CDR3 length: 15 amino acids. Per the germline V gene, CDR1 is MNHEY and CDR2 is SVGAGI. The CDR3 region is CASSYSGVSSYEQYF. The CDR3 DNA reads as TGTGCCAGCAGTTACAGCGGGGTTAGCTCCTACGAGCAGTACTTC.

This clone came up a few times. V usage is TRBV28 and J usage is TRBJ2-1, with D perhaps matching TRBD2 (6 bases). This CDR3 is 18 amino acids long. Germline V gene sequence: CDR1 MDHEN, CDR2 SYDVKM. V gave up 5 bases and J gave up 0 bases, with 20 bases separating them. CDR3 bases: TGTGCCAGCAGTCGCCTTGGCGGGAAATTCTTCTCCTACAATGAGCAGTTCTTC. Translation gives CASSRLGGKFFSYNEQFF.

The V and J genes are TRBV24-1 and TRBJ1-2; 11 bases match TRBD1. This CDR3 region has 15 residues. Germline-derived CDR1 and CDR2 are KGHDR and SFDVKD. V shed 3 bases, J shed 6 bases, and the junction held 5 bases outside the gene matches. The CDR3 DNA reads as TGTGCCACCAGTGATCCGGGGACAGGGGGGCATGGCTACACCTTC. The encoded protein is CATSDPGTGGHGYTF.

The chain is built from TRBV2 and TRBJ2-1; no definite D call. Germline V gives CDR1 SNHLY, CDR2 FYNNEI. Between the trimmed V and J ends, which lost 5 bases and 0 bases, there was a span of 8 bases. The CDR3 runs to 14 residues. CDR3 residues: CASSFLSSYNEQFF. DNA for the CDR3: TGTGCCAGCAGTTTCCTAAGCTCCTACAATGAGCAGTTCTTC.

This clone was seen just once. The V call is TRBV5-1, the J call TRBJ1-4; D might be TRBD1 (6 bases). CDR3 length: 16 residues. V was trimmed by 3 bases and J by 0 bases, leaving 12 bases between them. Per germline, CDR1 SGHRS and CDR2 YFSETQ. The CDR3 here is CASSSQGAATNEKLFF. The CDR3 bases are TGCGCCAGCAGCTCACAGGGCGCAGCAACTAATGAAAAACTGTTTTTT.

The V gene is TRBV28, the J gene TRBJ1-6; D is ambiguous. The V and J ends lost 2 bases and 6 bases respectively, with 8 bases between them. In germline, CDR1 is MDHEN, CDR2 SYDVKM. This CDR3 is 14 amino acids long. The CDR3 sequence is CASSLLRVNSPLHF. The CDR3 nucleotides read TGTGCCAGCAGTTTACTGCGGGTTAATTCACCCCTCCACTTT.

The J gene is TRBJ1-1, the V gene TRBV10-1, with D uncertain. Germline CDR1 reads WNHNN; CDR2 reads SYGVQD (reference sequence). Between the trimmed V and J ends, which lost 3 bases and 0 bases, there was a span of 8 bases. This CDR3 comprises 14 residues. In DNA form, the CDR3 reads TGCGCCAGCAGTGACCCAAACATGAACACTGAAGCTTTCTTT. Its protein product is CASSDPNMNTEAFF.

The chain has TRBV10-3 and TRBJ2-1, with D perhaps TRBD2 (6 bases). CDR3 length equals 16 residues. Trimming removed 5 bases at V and 0 bases at J, with 14 bases between. Germline V gene lookup returns CDR1 ENHRY and CDR2 SYGVKD. Here the CDR3 reads CAISLLASDSYNEQFF. DNA of the CDR3: TGTGCCATCAGTTTGCTAGCGAGCGACTCCTACAATGAGCAGTTCTTC.

This chain uses TRBV7-3 with TRBJ2-3, with TRBD2 matching 9 bases. The CDR3 covers 16 residues. Germline CDR1 is SGHTA and CDR2 is FQGTGA. The junction had 4 bases not matched to a gene; V was cut back by 2 bases and J by 1 base. CDR3 sequence: CASSLGGRGGTDTQYF. CDR3 DNA: TGTGCCAGCAGCTTAGGCGGGAGGGGAGGCACAGATACGCAGTATTTT. The full variable domain, its missing parts supplied by reference TRBV7-3 and TRBJ2-3, is GAGVSQTPSNKVTEKGKYVELRCDPISGHTALYWYRQSLGQGPEFLIYFQGTGAADDSGLPNDRFFAVRPEGSVSTLKIQRTERGDSAVYLCASSLGGRGGTDTQYFGPGTRLTVL.

J is TRBJ2-2 and V is TRBV4-1, with 9 nucleotides matching TRBD1. There are 15 residues in the CDR3. V was pared by 2 bases and J by 7 bases, with 5 bases of the junction left unmatched. CDR1 is MGHRA, CDR2 YSYEKL, per germline. The chain's CDR3 is CASSQSQGAIGELFF. The CDR3 coding sequence is TGCGCCAGCAGCCAATCACAGGGGGCGATCGGGGAGCTGTTTTTT.

The rearrangement joins TRBV10-3 to TRBJ2-7, with 8 bases that match TRBD1. The length of the CDR3 is 16 residues. CDR1 and CDR2 (germline): ENHRY, SYGVKD. J gave up 6 bases and V 2 bases, and 12 bases lay outside the gene matches. This chain's CDR3 is CAISERKIQGVGEQYF. The DNA of the CDR3 is TGTGCCATCAGTGAGCGAAAGATACAGGGGGTGGGCGAGCAGTACTTC.

The chain couples TRBV6-5 to TRBJ1-2; 7 nucleotides align to TRBD1. The V segment lost 6 bases and the J segment 3 bases; nucleotides outside the gene matches: 4. The CDR3 spans 13 residues. CDR1 MNHEY and CDR2 SVGAGI come from the germline V gene. CDR3 DNA: TGTGCCAGCAGCGGACAGGCCGACTATGGCTACACCTTC. The encoded protein is CASSGQADYGYTF.

This sequence joins TRBV11-2 and TRBJ2-2; TRBD1 is a possible D gene (6 bases). CDR1 and CDR2 (germline): SGHAT, FQNNGV. V gave up 2 bases and J gave up 0 bases, with 7 bases separating them. This CDR3 has 15 residues. The CDR3 is CASSLTGSNTGELFF. CDR3 DNA: TGTGCCAGCAGCTTAACAGGGTCGAACACCGGGGAGCTGTTTTTT. The whole variable domain, filled in from reference TRBV11-2 and TRBJ2-2, reads EAGVAQSPRYKIIEKRQSVAFWCNPISGHATLYWYQQILGQGPKLLIQFQNNGVVDDSQLPKDRFSAERLKGVDSTLKIQPAKLEDSAVYLCASSLTGSNTGELFFGEGSRLTVL.

The chain has TRBV20-1 and TRBJ2-7, with D possibly matching TRBD1 (6 bases). Germline V gene sequence: CDR1 DFQATT, CDR2 SNEGSKA (reference sequence). This CDR3 has 14 amino acids. V was shortened by 3 bases and J by 0 bases, with 12 bases between the two germline ends. CDR3 protein: CSASYSDSSYEQYF. The CDR3 coding sequence is TGCAGTGCTAGTTATTCGGACAGCTCCTACGAGCAGTACTTC.

This rearrangement joins TRBV24-1 to TRBJ2-2, with D possibly matching TRBD2 (5 bases). CDR3 size: 19 residues. CDR1 is KGHDR and CDR2 is SFDVKD in the germline V gene. Trimming took off 0 bases at V and 5 bases at J, with 21 bases between the two ends. CDR3 protein: CATSDLPTVDPGYTGELFF. The CDR3 DNA reads as TGTGCCACCAGTGATTTGCCTACCGTAGACCCGGGGTATACCGGGGAGCTGTTTTTT.

This chain joins TRBV6-5 and TRBJ1-2; TRBD1 matches 7 bases. Germline V gives CDR1 MNHEY, CDR2 SVGAGI. CDR3 length: 12 amino acids. Unmatched junction bases numbered 5, after V lost 6 bases and J lost 7 bases. The DNA for the CDR3 is TGTGCCAGCAGCCGAGACAGGGCTGGCTACACCTTC. Its protein product is CASSRDRAGYTF.

The chain recombines TRBV5-1 with TRBJ2-7; TRBD1 matches at 7 bases. CDR1 is SGHRS, CDR2 YFSETQ, per germline. This CDR3 has 15 residues. V lost 1 base to trimming and J lost 6 bases; unmatched junction nucleotides: 10. The CDR3 protein is CASSLTHQGVSEQYF. The DNA for the CDR3 is TGCGCCAGCAGCTTGACGCACCAGGGGGTCAGCGAGCAGTACTTC.

The rearrangement uses TRBV13 and TRBJ1-1; perhaps TRBD1 as D (6 bases). Germline V gives CDR1 PRHDT, CDR2 FYEKMQ (reference sequence). V lost 3 bases to trimming and J lost 4 bases, with 21 bases between them. The CDR3 totals 17 residues. As DNA, the CDR3 is TGTGCCAGCAGCTTTTTCAGGGAAGGGAGGGGGGTCACTGAAGCTTTCTTT. Amino acid sequence: CASSFFREGRGVTEAFF.

The sample holds one count of this clone. The chain combines TRBV7-2 with TRBJ1-2, with 7 nucleotides matching TRBD1. Trimming took 1 base from V and 3 from J; bases not matched to a gene: 8. Germline V lookup: CDR1 SGHTA, CDR2 FQGNSA. This CDR3 spans 16 amino acids. CDR3 in amino acids: CASSLGPLRGDYGYTF. The CDR3 DNA reads TGTGCCAGCAGCTTAGGCCCACTCAGGGGGGACTATGGCTACACCTTC.

This chain joins TRBV6-2 or TRBV6-3 and TRBJ2-1; TRBD2 is a possible D gene (5 bases). Germline V CDR1 and CDR2: MNHEY, SVGEGT. The ends were cut back, 2 bases at V and 2 bases at J, with 13 bases in the middle. The CDR3 sequence is 16 residues long. This CDR3 reads CASSYVLAQTYNEQFF. DNA of the CDR3: TGTGCCAGCAGTTACGTGCTAGCACAGACCTACAATGAGCAGTTCTTC.